The following is a T cell receptor beta chain sequence with its context. The target antigen is unknown. This entry is derived from a study of cytomegalovirus exposure and HLA in healthy donors. Across the study: The Caucasian-associated ancestry cluster contained 81% of the roughly 400 genotyped donors.

Study results and limitations: Roughly uniform sequencing depth across donors was assumed, possibly incorrectly. Among the CMV-associated chains, three were confirmed in vitro as specific for CMV antigens.

Use of 60 Vbeta and 13 Jbeta primers characterized the PCR. Measured with immunoSEQ multiplex PCR; TCRdb has only the in-frame clones, and not every one. The sample has approximately 160,000 clones, roughly 79% seen once. CDR1 KGHSH and CDR2 LQKENI come from the germline V gene. V was shortened by 2 bases and J by 2 bases, with 14 bases between the two germline ends. The CDR3 consists of 16 residues. V is TRBV18 and J is TRBJ2-3, with TRBD2 as a possible D gene (5 bases). This TCR was recovered from a male donor in good health and CMV-seropositive. Material for sequencing was PBMCs. The CDR3 protein is CASSPLTTGYTDTQYF. CDR3 nucleotides: TGTGCCAGCTCACCATTGACGACGGGGTACACAGATACGCAGTATTTT.